Described below is a single T cell receptor (beta chain) sequence and its context. Isolated RNA was reverse transcribed into cDNA used as the sequencing template. TCRdb's table, derived via immunoSEQ multiplex PCR, lists solely in-frame clones and lacks some. Altogether about 190,000 clones are present, roughly 60% being singletons, with the ten largest covering about 1.3%. These data originate in a study of CD8+ T cells in alopecia areata. Study-level background: The drug, tofacitinib, lasted 6 to 18 months, followed by 6 months off drug.

V shed 4 bases and J shed 2 bases, with 21 bases lying between them. There are 16 residues in the CDR3. Germline CDR1 reads GTSNPN; CDR2 reads SVGIG (reference sequence). Treatment noted: oral pan-JAK inhibitor, 5-10 mg twice daily. The sequencing used CD4+ T cells sorted from blood, collected between weeks 47 and 50, from a patient treated with tofacitinib. The origin of this receptor is a human donor with alopecia areata. This chain links TRBV30 with TRBJ2-7, with D perhaps matching TRBD1 or TRBD2 (5 bases each). The CDR3 loop reads CAWTAGPGQRAYEQYF. The CDR3 coding sequence is TGTGCCTGGACGGCCGGCCCGGGGCAGAGGGCCTACGAGCAGTACTTC. Full variable domain (rest looked up from reference TRBV30 and TRBJ2-7): SQTIHQWPATLVQPVGSPLSLECTVEGTSNPNLYWYRQAAGRGLQLLFYSVGIGQISSEVPQNLSASRPQDRQFILSSKKLLLSDSGFYLCAWTAGPGQRAYEQYFGPGTRLTVT.